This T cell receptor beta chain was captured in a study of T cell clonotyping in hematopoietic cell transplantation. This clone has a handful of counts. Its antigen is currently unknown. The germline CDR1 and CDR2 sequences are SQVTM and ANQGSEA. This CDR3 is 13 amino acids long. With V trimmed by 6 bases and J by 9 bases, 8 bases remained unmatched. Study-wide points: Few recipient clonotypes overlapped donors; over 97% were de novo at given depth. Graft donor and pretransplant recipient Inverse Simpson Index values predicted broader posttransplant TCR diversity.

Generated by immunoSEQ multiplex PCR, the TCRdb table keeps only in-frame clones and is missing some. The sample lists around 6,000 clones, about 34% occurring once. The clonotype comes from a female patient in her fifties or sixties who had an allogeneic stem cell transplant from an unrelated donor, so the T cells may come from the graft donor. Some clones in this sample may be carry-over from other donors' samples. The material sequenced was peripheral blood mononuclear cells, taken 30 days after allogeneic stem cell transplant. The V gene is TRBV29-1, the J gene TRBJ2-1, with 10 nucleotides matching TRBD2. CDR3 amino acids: CSVLAGAKGEQFF. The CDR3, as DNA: TGCAGCGTCCTAGCGGGAGCTAAGGGTGAGCAGTTCTTC.